These T cell receptor beta chains were read from a single sample in a study of T cell repertoires in cytomegalovirus infection. Their recognized antigens are unknown. TCRdb re-called the reads through MiXCR, storing one row per CDR3 protein. The sample records about 700,000 distinct CDR3 sequences, around 30% being singletons. Sequences were derived from cultured PBMCs, sampled from culture after CMV antigen stimulation. Receptors were obtained from a human donor in good health (CMV status not recorded). Some clones in this sample may be carry-over from other donors' samples. Both conserved end residues are part of each CDR3. A D gene is named only where the DNA matches it firmly. Expanded clones get a size class; other rows say once, few or many, or leave the size out.

TRBJ2-3	TRBV20-1	NA	TRBD2	14	TGCAGTGCTCTAGCGGGAGGGCCGGAAGATACGCAGTATTTT	CSALAGGPEDTQYF
TRBJ1-1	TRBV12-3/TRBV12-4	few	NA	13	TGTGCCAGCAGTTTAAGGGGGTACACTGAAGCTTTCTTT	CASSLRGYTEAFF
TRBJ1-1	TRBV2	few	TRBD1	14	TGTGCCAGCAGGGTCGGACAGGGGTACACTGAAGCTTTCTTT	CASRVGQGYTEAFF
TRBJ1-2	TRBV4-1	few	NA	14	TGCGCCAGCAGCCAAGGGGTCCGCTCGAGTGGCTACACCTTC	CASSQGVRSSGYTF
TRBJ2-7	TRBV7-8	few	NA	15	TGTGCCAGCAGCTATACGTCGATCAGTACCTACGAGCAGTACTTC	CASSYTSISTYEQYF
TRBJ1-4	TRBV5-4	few	TRBD1	14	TGTGCCAGCACCCGCGTACGGGACAGGGAAAAACTGTTTTTT	CASTRVRDREKLFF
TRBJ2-3	TRBV7-8	few	TRBD2	14	TGTGCCAGCAGCCGCGGGACTAGCTTTGATACGCAGTATTTT	CASSRGTSFDTQYF
TRBJ1-1	TRBV6-1	few	TRBD1	14	TGTGCCAGCAGTGGTAACAGGGGAGACACTGAAGCTTTCTTT	CASSGNRGDTEAFF
TRBJ2-3	TRBV5-4	NA	TRBD2	14	TGTGCCAGCAGCCGCCGGGAGGCTGGAGATACGCAGTATTTT	CASSRREAGDTQYF
TRBJ1-5	TRBV18	NA	NA	14	TGTGCCAGCGGGGACTCCGGCGGCAATCAGCCCCAGCATTTT	CASGDSGGNQPQHF
TRBJ2-1	TRBV10-1	NA	NA	15	TGCGCCAGCAGTGAGTCCGGGGGGCCCACCGCCGAGCAGTTCTTC	CASSESGGPTAEQFF
TRBJ1-1	TRBV19	NA	TRBD1	13	TGTGCCAGTATGGGACAGGGGACCACTGAAGCTTTCTTT	CASMGQGTTEAFF
TRBJ1-3	TRBV20-1	NA	TRBD1	14	TGCAGTGCCAAAGACAGGGGGCTAGGAAACACCATATATTTT	CSAKDRGLGNTIYF
TRBJ2-6	TRBV7-2	few	NA	15	TGTGCCAGCAGCGATATTCTCTCTGGGGCCAACGTCCTGACTTTC	CASSDILSGANVLTF
TRBJ2-7	TRBV6-1	NA	NA	15	TGTGCCAGCTTGGACGGGCGCCCACAACCCTACGAGCAGTACTTC	CASLDGRPQPYEQYF
TRBJ2-2	TRBV20-1	NA	NA	16	TGCAGTGCTAGAGATTTTAGACGGGGAGATGGCGGGGAGCTGTTTTTT	CSARDFRRGDGGELFF
TRBJ2-3	TRBV11-2	NA	NA	15	TGTGCCAGCAGCCTCCTGCCGGGGGTTACAGATACGCAGTATTTT	CASSLLPGVTDTQYF
TRBJ2-3	TRBV14	NA	TRBD2	16	TGTGCCAGCAGCCAGGGACTAGCGGTCCGCACAGATACGCAGTATTTT	CASSQGLAVRTDTQYF
TRBJ2-1	TRBV6-2/TRBV6-3	few	TRBD1	14	TGTGCCAGCAGTTACCGCCTCGACAGGGCAGAGCAGTTCTTC	CASSYRLDRAEQFF
TRBJ2-1	TRBV27	NA	NA	15	TGTGCCAGCAGTGCAGACTACGACTCCTACAATGAGCAGTTCTTC	CASSADYDSYNEQFF
TRBJ1-5	TRBV20-1	few	NA	13	TGCAGTGCTTACTCGGGGGGAAGCCAGCCCCAGCATTTT	CSAYSGGSQPQHF
TRBJ2-5	TRBV19	few	NA	13	TGTGCCAGCCAGGGGGGCTTCCAAGAGACCCAGTACTTC	CASQGGFQETQYF
TRBJ1-4	TRBV7-2	many	NA	16	TGTGCCAGCAGCTTAGTTCCGGGCAGCGGGACCGAAAAACTGTTTTTT	CASSLVPGSGTEKLFF
TRBJ2-5	TRBV19	few	NA	15	TGTGCCAGTAGAACCGGGACGGGCTACCAAGAGACCCAGTACTTC	CASRTGTGYQETQYF
TRBJ2-7	TRBV7-8	many	NA	15	TGTGCCAGCAGCCCCCAGTCCAGTCCCTCCTACGAGCAGTACTTC	CASSPQSSPSYEQYF
TRBJ2-7	TRBV12-3/TRBV12-4	NA	NA	15	TGTGCCAGCAGCCCATGGGACCGGGAATGGGGGGAGCAGTACTTC	CASSPWDREWGEQYF
TRBJ1-1	TRBV5-1	NA	NA	11	TGCGCCAGCAGCATGGGACTTGAAGCTTTCTTT	CASSMGLEAFF
TRBJ2-2	TRBV24-1	NA	NA	13	TGTGCCACCGTTGGGGTGAGAACCGGGGAGCTGTTTTTT	CATVGVRTGELFF
TRBJ2-3	TRBV11-3	NA	TRBD2	15	TGTGCCAGCAGCAAGCGGGGGGAGGGTGCGGATACGCAGTATTTT	CASSKRGEGADTQYF
TRBJ1-5	TRBV6-1	many	TRBD1	17	TGTGCCAGCAGGTCCGGGACAGGTGTTTATAGCAATCAGCCCCAGCATTTT	CASRSGTGVYSNQPQHF
TRBJ2-4	TRBV7-8	few	TRBD2	14	TGTGCCAGCAGCCTAGCGGGAGTCAAAAACATTCAGTACTTC	CASSLAGVKNIQYF
TRBJ1-1	TRBV7-2	NA	NA	17	TGTGCCAGCAGCTATGGGATGGGGGGGCCGGGGGTCACTGAAGCTTTCTTT	CASSYGMGGPGVTEAFF
TRBJ2-6	TRBV20-1	NA	NA	15	TGCAGTGCTAGTAGAGACCACTCTGGGGCCAACGTCCTGACTTTC	CSASRDHSGANVLTF
TRBJ2-3	TRBV27	NA	NA	16	TGTGCCAGCAGTTTATATCCACCCCTTAGCACAGATACGCAGTATTTT	CASSLYPPLSTDTQYF
TRBJ1-5	TRBV19	few	NA	14	TGTGCCAGTAGTTCGGACAGCTACAATCAGCCCCAGCATTTT	CASSSDSYNQPQHF
TRBJ2-2	TRBV2	NA	TRBD1	15	TGTGCCAGCAATACGGACAGGGGGTACACCGGGGAGCTGTTTTTT	CASNTDRGYTGELFF
TRBJ2-6	TRBV7-2	many	NA	15	TGTGCCAGCAGCCCCCGCTCTTCTGGGGCCAACGTCCTGACTTTC	CASSPRSSGANVLTF
TRBJ2-1	TRBV28	few	NA	14	TGTGCCAGCAAGAGGCAGGGGAAAAAGAATGAGCAGTTCTTC	CASKRQGKKNEQFF
TRBJ2-7	TRBV28	NA	NA	15	TGTGCCAGCAGTTTTTCAATAGGGATCCTTAGTGAGCAGTACTTC	CASSFSIGILSEQYF
TRBJ2-2	TRBV5-6	NA	TRBD2	14	TGTGCCAGCAGCCCCACTAGCGTTCCCAGGGAGCTGTTTTTT	CASSPTSVPRELFF
TRBJ1-2	TRBV7-2	many	TRBD1	14	TGTGCCAGCAGCTTCCGACAGGGGGCGATTGGCTACACCTTC	CASSFRQGAIGYTF
TRBJ2-2	TRBV12-3/TRBV12-4	NA	NA	12	TGTGCCAGCAGTTCATCGCGTGGGGAGCTGTTTTTT	CASSSSRGELFF
TRBJ1-1	TRBV7-2	few	TRBD1	14	TGTGCCAGCAGCATCAGGGGGCCTTACACTGAAGCTTTCTTT	CASSIRGPYTEAFF
TRBJ2-5	TRBV7-2	many	TRBD2	16	TGTGCCAGCAGCCTCCCGACTAGCGGGGGTAAAGAGACCCAGTACTTC	CASSLPTSGGKETQYF
TRBJ2-7	TRBV7-9	few	NA	15	TGTGCCAGCAGCTTATTCGGCAGGCCCATGGGAGAGCAGTACTTC	CASSLFGRPMGEQYF